Listed below are T cell receptor beta chains from one sample, sequenced in a study of blood T cell repertoires in COVID-19. Repertoires were generated with immunoSEQ multiplex PCR, while TCRdb's copy carries only in-frame clones and drops some. In the table there are hundreds of thousands of clones, 83% of which are singletons. The sample consisted of PBMCs or T cells enriched from blood (not recorded which). Receptor source: a woman between 50 and 59 years old who had been exposed to COVID-19. Each CDR3 is given with its conserved first and last residue. A D gene is named only where the DNA matches it firmly. A row's size may be missing; if present it is once, few, many or a size class.

TRBV30,few,TRBD1,TRBJ2-7,TGTGCCTGGGGACAGGATATCTCCTACGAGCAGTACTTC,CAWGQDISYEQYF
TRBV12-3/TRBV12-4,.,.,TRBJ2-3,TGTGCCAGCAGTTTGGCGGTCGGGACGCAGTATTTT,CASSLAVGTQYF
TRBV10-3,.,.,TRBJ2-1,TGTGCCATCAGTAAGACAGGCTACAATGAGCAGTTCTTC,CAISKTGYNEQFF
TRBV30,.,TRBD1,TRBJ1-4,TGTGCCTGGAGTGTACAGGGACAGGGAAAAGAAAAACTGTTTTTT,CAWSVQGQGKEKLFF
TRBV7-2,.,.,TRBJ1-1,TGTGCCAGCAGCCCCCCCCGCAGGGGTATGAACACTGAAGCTTTCTTT,CASSPPRRGMNTEAFF
TRBV30,.,.,TRBJ1-3,TGTGCCTGGAGTGTACGCCGGCTCGGCGGTGGAAACACCATATATTTT,CAWSVRRLGGGNTIYF
TRBV12-5,once,TRBD1,TRBJ2-7,TGTGCTAGTGGTTTAGGGACAGGATTCTACGAGCAGTACTTC,CASGLGTGFYEQYF
TRBV9,.,TRBD1,TRBJ2-2,TGTGCCAGCAGCCGTTATCCGGGACAGGGAAAAGCCGGGGAGCTGTTTTTT,CASSRYPGQGKAGELFF
TRBV27,.,.,TRBJ1-1,TGTGCCAGCAGTTTATCGGTGGGGGCCACTGAAGCTTTCTTT,CASSLSVGATEAFF
TRBV19,few,TRBD1,TRBJ2-3,TGTGCCAGTAGTAGGGGGACAGGGACAGATACGCAGTATTTT,CASSRGTGTDTQYF
TRBV7-2,.,.,TRBJ2-7,TGTGCCAGCAGCTTAGACGCCCTAAGAGGAGCCTACGAGCAGTACTTC,CASSLDALRGAYEQYF
TRBV19,.,TRBD1,TRBJ1-2,TGTGCCAGTACCAGCCGGGACAGGGGGCCCGGGCATGGCTACACCTTC,CASTSRDRGPGHGYTF
TRBV3-1/TRBV3-2,.,TRBD1,TRBJ1-2,TGTGCCAGCAGGGCGGACAGGGCAGGGTCTAACTATGGCTACACCTTC,CASRADRAGSNYGYTF
TRBV7-9,.,TRBD1,TRBJ1-5,TGTGCCAGCAGCTTGCAACGCGGGACAGGGATCAATCAGCCCCAGCATTTT,CASSLQRGTGINQPQHF
TRBV4-2,.,.,TRBJ1-2,TGTGCCAGCAGCCAAGCAGGGAACTATGGCTACACCTTC,CASSQAGNYGYTF
TRBV18,.,.,TRBJ2-5,TGTGCCAGCTCACCAATACTCACCCAAGAGACCCAGTACTTC,CASSPILTQETQYF
TRBV9,.,.,TRBJ2-7,TGTGCCAGCAGCGTAGGCGTTTCCCACGAGCAGTACTTC,CASSVGVSHEQYF
TRBV5-1,.,TRBD2,TRBJ2-7,TGCGCCAGCAGCCTGGGACTAGCGGGGGATAGCTCCTACGAGCAGTACTTC,CASSLGLAGDSSYEQYF
TRBV29-1,.,.,TRBJ2-3,TGCAGCGTCGCCGGGAGCGGCCCGCCGGGTACGCAGTATTTT,CSVAGSGPPGTQYF
TRBV28,few,.,TRBJ2-5,TGTGCCAGCAGCACCCCAGGGGACGGGTACCAAGAGACCCAGTACTTC,CASSTPGDGYQETQYF
TRBV7-9,.,TRBD1,TRBJ2-5,TGTGCCAGCAGCTTAGGACAGGGGGAAGAGACCCAGTACTTC,CASSLGQGEETQYF
TRBV5-1,.,.,TRBJ2-1,TGCGCCAGCAGCTTGGCGGTCAACAATGAGCAGTTCTTC,CASSLAVNNEQFF
TRBV18,.,.,TRBJ2-5,TGTGCCAGCTCACCATCGGGGGAGACCCAGTACTTC,CASSPSGETQYF
TRBV9,.,TRBD1,TRBJ1-3,TGTGCCAGCAGCCCAAGGACAGGGACAGGAGGAAACACCATATATTTT,CASSPRTGTGGNTIYF
TRBV11-3,.,TRBD1,TRBJ2-7,TGTGCCAGCAGCCCTGGGACAGGGGCCTACGAGCAGTACTTC,CASSPGTGAYEQYF
TRBV7-9,.,.,TRBJ2-3,TGTGCCAGCAGCTTAAGAGGAGACAGGTGGGGCACAGATACGCAGTATTTT,CASSLRGDRWGTDTQYF
TRBV7-2,.,.,TRBJ1-1,TGTGCCAGCAGCTTAAGGGGGGGGATTGCGACTTTCTTT,CASSLRGGIATFF
TRBV7-9,.,.,TRBJ1-3,TGTGCCAGCAGCCGGGATTATTTGGACACCATATATTTT,CASSRDYLDTIYF
TRBV7-9,.,.,TRBJ1-1,TGTGCCAGCAGCCCTTTGCTGGGGGGACCGGACACTGAAGCTTTCTTT,CASSPLLGGPDTEAFF
TRBV6-5,.,.,TRBJ1-6,TGTGCCAGCAGTCGGGACACCAATTCACCCCTCCACTTT,CASSRDTNSPLHF
TRBV2,few,.,TRBJ1-5,TGTGCCAGCTCCAAAGGTGACTTCGGGGGCAATCAGCCCCAGCATTTT,CASSKGDFGGNQPQHF
TRBV5-1,few,TRBD1,TRBJ1-1,TGCGCCAGCAGCTCGGGGACAGGACGGAACACTGAAGCTTTCTTT,CASSSGTGRNTEAFF
TRBV7-2,.,.,TRBJ2-1,TGTGCCAGCAGCCGCGGCGGGGTCGGCTACAATGAGCAGTTCTTC,CASSRGGVGYNEQFF
TRBV5-1,.,TRBD2,TRBJ2-2,TGCGCCAGCAGCTTGTCCCCGGCGGGAGGCACCGGGGAGCTGTTTTTT,CASSLSPAGGTGELFF
TRBV6-1,many,TRBD1,TRBJ2-7,TGTGCCAGCAGTGATGATGTCGGGACAGCCTCCTACGAGCAGTACTTC,CASSDDVGTASYEQYF
TRBV5-6,.,TRBD1,TRBJ1-3,TGTGCCAGCAGCCGGACAGGGACAAACACCATATATTTT,CASSRTGTNTIYF
TRBV19,.,.,TRBJ2-5,TGTGCCAGTAGTATGCGACAGAAAGAGACCCAGTACTTC,CASSMRQKETQYF
TRBV5-4,.,.,TRBJ2-3,TGTGCCAGCAGGTCCCCCCAAGATACGCAGTATTTT,CASRSPQDTQYF
TRBV6-5,.,.,TRBJ1-6,TGTGCCAGCAGTTTTAGCTCCTATAATTCACCCCTCCACTTT,CASSFSSYNSPLHF
TRBV9,once,TRBD2,TRBJ2-1,TGTGCCAGCAGCGTAGGAGGACTAGCGGGCCCCTACAATGAGCAGTTCTTC,CASSVGGLAGPYNEQFF
TRBV2,once,TRBD1,TRBJ1-1,TGTGCCAGCAGAGCCCGGTGGGGGGCAGGGGGCAGGTCAGAAAACACTGAAGCTTTCTTT,CASRARWGAGGRSENTEAFF
TRBV9,.,.,TRBJ2-6,TGTGCCAGCAGCGCGGACAGTCTTAGCTCTGGGGCCAACGTCCTGACTTTC,CASSADSLSSGANVLTF
TRBV2,.,TRBD2,TRBJ2-1,TGTGCCAGCAGTGAAGAAAGCGGGGGGCGGGAGGAGCAGTTCTTC,CASSEESGGREEQFF
TRBV6-6,.,.,TRBJ1-2,TGTGCCAGCAGTTTTGACAGTAGATACACCTTC,CASSFDSRYTF
TRBV18,.,.,TRBJ1-1,TGTGCCAGCTCAACCCCGGGGACTGAAGCTTTCTTT,CASSTPGTEAFF
TRBV6-2/TRBV6-3,.,TRBD2,TRBJ2-1,TGTGCCAGCAGTTACCCTAGCGGGGGGGCCCGGGAGCAGTTCTTC,CASSYPSGGAREQFF
TRBV18,few,TRBD1,TRBJ1-1,TGTGCCAGCTCACCCCCAGGGGGCCGGACGAACACTGAAGCTTTCTTT,CASSPPGGRTNTEAFF
TRBV5-1,.,TRBD1,TRBJ2-3,TGCGCCAGCAGCTCGGGGGACAGGTACCCAGATACGCAGTATTTT,CASSSGDRYPDTQYF
TRBV11-2,.,.,TRBJ1-2,TGTGCCAGCAGCTTAGGAGGGTACTATGGCTACACCTTC,CASSLGGYYGYTF
TRBV28,.,TRBD1,TRBJ1-2,TGTGCCAGCAGTTCATGGATGGGTGGGACAGGGACACGCTACACCTTC,CASSSWMGGTGTRYTF
TRBV3-1/TRBV3-2,once,TRBD1,TRBJ1-2,TGTGCCAGCAGCCAAGAAGACAGGGCAGGCTACACCTTC,CASSQEDRAGYTF
TRBV3-1/TRBV3-2,.,TRBD1,TRBJ2-5,TGTGCCAGCAGCCAAGGGCAAGACAGGGGGACCCAGTACTTC,CASSQGQDRGTQYF
TRBV6-1,.,.,TRBJ1-1,TGTGCCAGCAGTGAAGTGATCTTGACAGGCTCCATGAACACTGAAGCTTTCTTT,CASSEVILTGSMNTEAFF